These 14 T cell receptor beta chains originate from one sample sequenced in a study of neurological immune-mediated disorders. Via MiXCR, TCRdb re-called the 5' RACE reads, giving one row per CDR3 protein. In the table there are some 79,000 distinct CDR3 sequences, 13% to 15% of which are singletons. Sequenced: PBMCs. Receptor source: a woman aged 45-65 years in good health.

As concerns this clonotype: The junction differs from germline at one of its ends, possibly a read error. This rearrangement joins TRBV12-3 or TRBV12-4 to TRBJ1-5; no clear D gene. This CDR3 contains 15 residues. CDR3 coding DNA: TGTGCCAGCAGTTTGGGGAGTTATAGCAATCATCCCCAGCATTTT. Translation: CASSLGSYSNHPQHF.

This clonotype was counted ten times or more. The chain is built from TRBV7-2 and TRBJ1-6, with D perhaps TRBD1 (5 bases). V shed 1 base and J shed 9 bases, with 16 bases lying between them. The CDR3 totals 16 residues. From germline, CDR1 is SGHTA and CDR2 FQGNSA. CDR3 bases: TGTGCCAGCAGCTTAGGGGGGAGGCCCGGTGTTTCACCCCTCCACTTT. Encoded protein: CASSLGGRPGVSPLHF.

Many counts were recorded for this clonotype. The chain employs TRBV20-1 and TRBJ2-7; 10 bases agree with TRBD2. Germline V gene sequence: CDR1 DFQATT, CDR2 SNEGSKA (reference sequence). There are 15 residues in the CDR3. With V trimmed by 3 bases and J by 4 bases, 9 bases remained unmatched. CDR3 residues: CSASASSGGHYEQYF. The DNA of the CDR3 is TGCAGTGCTAGCGCGTCTAGCGGGGGACATTACGAGCAGTACTTC.

Worth noting for this clonotype: The junction departs from germline at one end; a sequencing error may be responsible. The chain links TRBV7-2 to TRBJ1-1; D unclear. Germline V CDR1 and CDR2: SGHTA, FQGNSA. CDR3 length: 12 residues. CDR3 in amino acids: CAGSFYGTEAFF. CDR3 DNA: TGTGCCGGCAGCTTTTATGGGACTGAAGCTTTCTTT.

This clonotype was counted many times. V and J are TRBV20-1 and TRBJ2-1, with TRBD2 identical over 14 bases. Germline trimming cut 2 bases from V and 9 bases from J; bases unmatched to any gene: 6. Germline V CDR1 and CDR2: DFQATT, SNEGSKA (reference sequence). The length of the CDR3 is 15 residues. The CDR3 sequence: CSARMTSGGASEQFF. The CDR3 DNA is TGCAGTGCTAGAATGACTAGCGGGGGGGCCTCTGAGCAGTTCTTC.

There are many counts of this clonotype. The chain joins TRBV5-1 to TRBJ2-7, with D unresolved. CDR1 and CDR2 (germline): SGHRS, YFSETQ. Trimming pared 3 bases from V and 1 base from J, leaving 11 bases between. The CDR3 runs to 14 residues. The CDR3 nucleotides read TGCGCCAGCAGCTCGTTGGACGTATCCTACGAGCAGTACTTC. It is translated as CASSSLDVSYEQYF.

There are many counts of this clonotype. The chain joins TRBV7-2 to TRBJ2-1; TRBD2 matches 8 bases. With V trimmed by 6 bases and J by 7 bases, 8 bases remained unmatched. The length of the CDR3 is 14 residues. In germline, CDR1 is SGHTA, CDR2 FQGNSA. CDR3 bases: TGTGCCAGCAGTCAAGCGGGAGCAGGGAATGAGCAGTTCTTC. Its protein is CASSQAGAGNEQFF. Filled out from reference TRBV7-2 and TRBJ2-1, the complete variable domain reads GAGVSQSPSNKVTEKGKDVELRCDPISGHTALYWYRQSLGQGLEFLIYFQGNSAPDKSGLPSDRFSAERTGGSVSTLTIQRTQQEDSAVYLCASSQAGAGNEQFFGPGTRLTVL.

This clonotype was seen ten or more times. The rearrangement uses TRBV5-1 and TRBJ2-3; D is undetermined. Between the trimmed V and J ends, which lost 0 bases and 0 bases, there was a span of 2 bases. CDR1 is SGHRS, CDR2 YFSETQ, per germline. This CDR3 contains 13 residues. Here the CDR3 reads CASSLDSTDTQYF. CDR3 DNA sequence: TGCGCCAGCAGCTTGGACAGCACAGATACGCAGTATTTT.

The sample holds many counts of this clonotype. This chain uses TRBV20-1 with TRBJ2-5; no definite D call. V was shortened by 4 bases and J by 0 bases, with 0 bases between the two germline ends. The germline V gene has CDR1 DFQATT and CDR2 SNEGSKA (reference sequence). The CDR3 contains 10 residues. The CDR3 sequence: CSANQETQYF. CDR3 DNA: TGCAGTGCTAACCAAGAGACCCAGTACTTC.

This clonotype was recorded many times. CDR3 residues: CASSRQWNTEAFF. The CDR3 nucleotides read TGTGCCAGCAGTCGACAGTGGAACACTGAAGCTTTCTTT. V gene TRBV7-3 combines with J gene TRBJ1-1; tentatively, D is TRBD1 (5 bases). V lost 6 bases and J 1 base, leaving 9 bases between the germline ends. Germline loops: CDR1 SGHTA, CDR2 FQGTGA. This CDR3 is 13 amino acids long.

The chain's CDR3 is CASSLVWGAGNEQFF. For the CDR3, the DNA is TGTGCCAGCAGCTTAGTGTGGGGGGCCGGGAATGAGCAGTTCTTC. The V gene is TRBV7-2, the J gene TRBJ2-1, with D perhaps assigned TRBD1 or TRBD2 (6 bases each). V lost 1 base and J 7 bases, leaving 14 bases between the germline ends. The CDR3 spans 15 residues. Germline V gene data show CDR1 as SGHTA and CDR2 as FQGNSA.

In the case of this clonotype: The junction and the germline gene differ at one end; a read error may be behind it. J is TRBJ2-1 and V is TRBV27; 7 positions match TRBD2. The CDR3 runs to 13 residues. In germline, CDR1 is MNHEY, CDR2 SMNVEV (reference sequence). The chain's CDR3 is CASSLTSTDEQSF. The CDR3 DNA reads as TGTGCCAGCAGTTTGACTAGCACCGATGAGCAGTCCTTC.

This clonotype was seen repeatedly, ten times or more. V usage is TRBV29-1 and J usage is TRBJ2-1; D perhaps matches TRBD2 (6 bases). Deletions cut 6 bases from V and 6 bases from J, with 15 bases between. This CDR3 is 13 amino acids long. Germline V lookup: CDR1 SQVTM, CDR2 ANQGSEA. The CDR3 bases are TGCAGCGTGGCTCCGGGCGGGATCAATGAGCAGTTCTTC. Its translation: CSVAPGGINEQFF.

This clonotype has ten or more counts. This chain connects TRBV9 to TRBJ1-2; D not resolved. Between the trimmed V and J ends, which lost 0 bases and 1 base, there was a span of 7 bases. Germline V gives CDR1 SGDLS, CDR2 YYNGEE. The CDR3 is made up of 14 amino acids. CDR3 sequence (DNA): TGTGCCAGCAGCGTAGGAGGGCTTAACTATGGCTACACCTTC. It codes for CASSVGGLNYGYTF.